This TCR beta chain was sequenced in a study of T-cell memory formation after mild COVID-19 (dated by TCRdb to about 2021). Describing the broader study: TCR sequence clusters from the two donors were found to be largely donor specific. In a couple of donors, T-cell clones that expanded and contracted after mild COVID-19 were followed by sequencing TCRalpha and TCRbeta repertoires longitudinally. Two young, previously healthy adult volunteers, one female and one male, were included in the cohort.

Overall study outcomes, separate from this receptor: The detection of some responding clones in pre-infection memory suggests that pre-existing cross-reactive memory T cells joined the SARS-CoV-2 response. SARS-CoV-2 specificity was not confirmed for the second-wave clones peaking on day 37. The study included only a couple of mild cases, and larger cohorts that include severe cases with pre-infection samples were judged to be necessary. Balanced CD4/CD8 phenotypes were observed for clones contracting from day 15 to 85, whereas a bias towards CD4+ was observed for a second wave of clones expanding from day 15 to 37. Contracting CD4+ clones were found mainly in CM and EM memory subsets, while CD8+ clones were enriched in EMRA.

This clonotype was counted between two and nine times. No antigen is known for it. Base quality data are lacking; no much larger clone is found one base away. PBMCs were isolated by Ficoll-Paque density gradient centrifugation. Reads for this sample came from an Illumina NovaSeq 6000. TCRalpha and TCRbeta cDNA libraries were constructed by 5'RACE with constant-segment primers, with sample barcodes and unique molecular identifiers being introduced. Trizol reagent was used to extract RNA from every sample. The libraries were amplified in two PCR steps, and the second step added a second sample barcode and Illumina TruSeq adapters. Libraries were sequenced on an Illumina NovaSeq with 2 x 150 bp paired-end reads. The published analysis was carried out like this. With migec v1.2.7, reads were demultiplexed and then collapsed into UMI-guided consensus sequences. Using mixcr v2.1.11, UMI consensuses were aligned to TRA and TRB V and J templates and then assembled into clonotypes. A clonotype was counted as expanded or contracted only when both edgeR and NoisET called the clonotype significant, with the noise models trained on biological replicates. For edgeR calls, the thresholds were a false discovery rate-adjusted p below 0.01 and a log2 fold-change of 1. As an exploratory analysis of dynamics, PCA with hierarchical clustering was applied to max-normalized trajectories of the 1000 most abundant clonotypes. The CD4 or CD8 phenotype of responding clones was assigned using the separately sequenced CD4+ and CD8+ repertoires. Through fastp at Q25 and MiXCR, TCRdb rebuilt clones from the public reads, retaining in-frame beta chains. Entries are consolidated by CDR3 protein sequence, retaining the most common genes and DNA. The authors' filters were not applied to this entry. The sample yields a few hundred thousand distinct CDR3 sequences; approximately 21% were counted once. The ten biggest clones cover under 8.5% of the sample.

For CDR1 and CDR2, the germline V gene lists LGHNA and YNFKEQ. V drops 0 bases and J drops 4 bases, leaving 9 bases in between. The CDR3 sequence holds 14 residues, the cysteine and phenylalanine included. Just CDR3 DNA is preserved here, 42 bases in frame from base 1. The rearranged segments are TRBV4-2 and TRBJ2-5; the D gene lacks a confident call. The receptor was derived from an adult woman who had mild COVID-19 (a few samples of this study predate the infection). The sample titles of this study are shuffled in the database, so cell type and time point are left out; the donor was told from shared clones. The sample taken for sequencing was PBMCs or a T cell subset sorted from them (not recorded which). The DNA sequence is as follows: TGTGCCAGCAGCCAAGATGGCTACAGAGAGACCCAGTACTTC. It is translated as CASSQDGYRETQYF.